What follows are 27 T cell receptor beta chains derived from one specimen sequenced in a study of cytomegalovirus exposure and HLA in healthy donors. Primers included in the PCR were 60 Vbeta and 13 Jbeta primers. TCRdb's table, derived via immunoSEQ multiplex PCR, lists solely in-frame clones and lacks some. The table records about 160,000 clones, around 90% of them present only once. Sequenced sample: PBMCs. Every receptor here comes from a woman aged 25 to 39 in good health and CMV-seronegative.

This chain connects TRBV4-1 to TRBJ2-7; 9 nucleotides align to TRBD1. The CDR3 is 13 amino acids. The germline gives CDR1 MGHRA, CDR2 YSYEKL. V was pared by 5 bases and J by 6 bases, with 5 bases of the junction left unmatched. The CDR3 is CASSSLDRGEQYF. DNA for the CDR3: TGCGCCAGCAGCTCGCTGGACAGGGGCGAGCAGTACTTC.

CDR3 nucleotide sequence: TGTGCCAGCAGTTTAGGGCAGGGGGGTGAGCAGTTCTTC. Translated, it gives CASSLGQGGEQFF. The genes are TRBV27 and TRBJ2-1; maybe TRBD1 (7 bases). This CDR3 spans 13 amino acids. V was cut by 2 bases and J by 9 bases, with 11 bases left in between. CDR1 MNHEY and CDR2 SMNVEV come from the germline V gene (reference sequence).

The chain carries TRBV6-1 and TRBJ2-5, with TRBD2 as a possible D gene (5 bases). This CDR3 spans 13 amino acids. The germline gives CDR1 MNHNS, CDR2 SASEGT. V dropped 0 bases and J dropped 9 bases, with 11 bases sitting between them. CDR3 nucleotides: TGTGCCAGCAGTGAAGCGGTGTTCGGGGCCCAGTACTTC. Translated, it gives CASSEAVFGAQYF.

The V gene is TRBV28, the J gene TRBJ1-5; no clear D. The V gene's germline CDR1 is MDHEN and CDR2 SYDVKM. This CDR3 has 14 residues. Trimming left V 1 base short and J 7 bases short, with 11 bases between. Written as DNA, the CDR3 is TGTGCCAGCAGTTTATTAATTCCTGGCCAGCCCCAGCATTTT. Translation: CASSLLIPGQPQHF.

J is TRBJ2-1 and V is TRBV5-1, with a weak D call TRBD2 (6 bases). Looked up from germline, CDR1 is SGHRS and CDR2 is YFSETQ. The CDR3 sequence is 13 residues long. Trimming took off 3 bases at V and 7 bases at J, with 11 bases between the two ends. The CDR3 DNA reads TGCGCCAGCAGCTGGCTGGGGGGTAATGAGCAGTTCTTC. Residues: CASSWLGGNEQFF.

V usage is TRBV21-1 and J usage is TRBJ2-1; TRBD2 is taken as the D call from the table, unchecked against the DNA. TRBV21-1 is a known pseudogene. This CDR3 comprises 18 residues. The CDR3 reads CASSKVVLERSSYNEQFF. CDR3 nucleotides: TGTGCCAGCAGCAAAGTCGTTTTGGAGCGGAGCTCCTACAATGAGCAGTTCTTC.

For the CDR3, the DNA is TGTGCCAGTAGTACCCTCGGGGGATCGATAGATACGCAGTATTTT. Translation gives CASSTLGGSIDTQYF. The chain is built from TRBV19 and TRBJ2-3, with D possibly being TRBD2 (6 bases). Between the trimmed V and J ends, which lost 4 bases and 5 bases, there was a span of 16 bases. Germline V gene sequence: CDR1 LNHDA, CDR2 SQIVND (reference sequence). The CDR3 covers 15 residues. Looking up the rest from reference TRBV19 and TRBJ2-3 gives the full variable domain: DGGITQSPKYLFRKEGQNVTLSCEQNLNHDAMYWYRQDPGQGLRLIYYSQIVNDFQKGDIAEGYSVSREKKESFPLTVTSAQKNPTAFYLCASSTLGGSIDTQYFGPGTRLTVL.

Note on this clone: The same CDR3 also results from other DNA sequences found in this sample. The CDR3 sequence is CASSVGGGNGYTF. In DNA form, the CDR3 reads TGTGCCAGCAGCGTAGGCGGGGGGAATGGCTACACCTTC. V and J are TRBV9 and TRBJ1-2, with D possibly being TRBD1 (5 bases). V was pared by 0 bases and J by 6 bases, with 9 bases between. This CDR3 has 13 amino acids. Germline CDR1 reads SGDLS; CDR2 reads YYNGEE.

The genes are TRBV28 and TRBJ2-7, with D possibly TRBD1 on 5 matching bases. The CDR3 contains 15 residues. Trimming pared 4 bases from V and 0 bases from J, leaving 13 bases between. The germline gives CDR1 MDHEN, CDR2 SYDVKM. This CDR3 reads CASSSPFDSSYEQYF. CDR3 nucleotide sequence: TGTGCCAGCAGTTCCCCGTTCGACAGCTCCTACGAGCAGTACTTC. The whole variable domain, remainder taken from reference TRBV28 and TRBJ2-7, is DVKVTQSSRYLVKRTGEKVFLECVQDMDHENMFWYRQDPGLGLRLIYFSYDVKMKEKGDIPEGYSVSREKKERFSLILESASTNQTSMYLCASSSPFDSSYEQYFGPGTRLTVT.

With respect to this clone: At one of its ends the junction is not consistent with the germline gene, which may arise from a read error. The chain uses TRBV6-1 and TRBJ1-1, with D hard to call. CDR1 and CDR2 from the germline V gene are MNHNS and SASEGT. The CDR3 spans 14 residues. DNA for the CDR3: TGTGCCAGCAGTAGAAGGGAGAACCTTGGGGAAGCTCTCTTT. Protein product: CASSRRENLGEALF.

The chain joins TRBV6-5 to TRBJ1-2, with D perhaps matching TRBD1 (5 bases). Looked up from germline, CDR1 is MNHEY and CDR2 is SVGAGI. The V and J ends lost 0 bases and 6 bases respectively, with 14 bases between them. This CDR3 is built from 15 residues. DNA for the CDR3: TGTGCCAGCAGTTACTCGAACGGGGGTTTCGATGGCTACACCTTC. It is translated as CASSYSNGGFDGYTF.

V and J are TRBV27 and TRBJ2-1; D unclear. This CDR3 comprises 15 residues. Germline CDR1 MNHEY, CDR2 SMNVEV (reference sequence). Trimming removed 2 bases from V and 1 base from J, with 9 bases in between. CDR3 bases: TGTGCCAGCAGTTTAGTGCGGTTTTCCTACAATGAGCAGTTCTTC. As protein: CASSLVRFSYNEQFF.

This rearrangement joins TRBV7-9 to TRBJ2-2, with no clear D. Trimming cost V 1 base and J 6 bases, with 6 bases left between them. The CDR3 spans 13 residues. Germline values: CDR1 SEHNR, CDR2 FQNEAQ (reference sequence). CDR3 DNA: TGTGCCAGCAGCTTAGTAGTCTCCGGGGAGCTGTTTTTT. Translating it yields CASSLVVSGELFF.

The chain has TRBV7-9 and TRBJ1-6; TRBD1 matches 7 bases. With V trimmed by 1 base and J by 7 bases, 4 bases remained unmatched. The CDR3 length is 15 residues. CDR1 SEHNR and CDR2 FQNEAQ come from the germline V gene (reference sequence). The CDR3: CASSLGQGLNSPLHF. The CDR3 DNA reads as TGTGCCAGCAGCTTAGGACAGGGTTTAAATTCACCCCTCCACTTT.

The DNA for the CDR3 is TGTGCCAGCAGCCGAGGGGGGGCTAGCGGAAGGACGCAGTATTTT. Its protein product is CASSRGGASGRTQYF. The chain joins TRBV11-2 to TRBJ2-3; D may be TRBD2 (7 bases). CDR3 length equals 15 residues. The V gene's germline CDR1 is SGHAT and CDR2 FQNNGV. Trimming shortened V by 5 bases and J by 9 bases, and 21 bases separated the two germline ends.

This clone was counted a single time. This rearrangement joins TRBV5-6 to TRBJ2-3, with 7 nucleotides matching TRBD1. The CDR3 runs 15 residues. Germline lookup yields CDR1 SGHDT and CDR2 YYEEEE. Trimming took 0 bases from V and 1 from J; bases not matched to a gene: 2. CDR3 region: CASSLVGTGTDTQYF. CDR3 in DNA: TGTGCCAGCAGCTTGGTCGGGACAGGCACAGATACGCAGTATTTT. Combining the CDR3 with reference TRBV5-6 and TRBJ2-3 gives the whole variable domain DAGVTQSPTHLIKTRGQQVTLRCSPKSGHDTVSWYQQALGQGPQFIFQYYEEEERQRGNFPDRFSGHQFPNYSSELNVNALLLGDSALYLCASSLVGTGTDTQYFGPGTRLTVL.

In the case of this clone: The sample contains more than one DNA sequence encoding this CDR3. This rearrangement joins TRBV9 to TRBJ2-1; possible D gene TRBD1, 6 bases. This CDR3 has 14 residues. Trimming removed 0 bases at V and 5 bases at J, with 9 bases between. Germline loops: CDR1 SGDLS, CDR2 YYNGEE. As DNA, the CDR3 is TGTGCCAGCAGCGTAGCAGGGACAAACAATGAGCAGTTCTTC. It codes for CASSVAGTNNEQFF.

The chain links TRBV6-1 to TRBJ1-1; D may be TRBD1 (6 bases). This CDR3 is 13 amino acids long. V lost 7 bases and J lost 5, with 14 bases in between. CDR1 and CDR2 from the germline V gene are MNHNS and SASEGT. CDR3 sequence: CASKIGGGTEAFF. In DNA, the CDR3 is TGTGCCAGCAAAATAGGGGGGGGGACTGAAGCTTTCTTT.

J is TRBJ1-1 and V is TRBV10-3; possible D gene TRBD1, 6 bases. The V end was cut by 6 bases, the J end by 3 bases, with 11 bases between. CDR3 size: 13 residues. CDR1 ENHRY and CDR2 SYGVKD come from the germline V gene. Here the CDR3 DNA reads TGTGCCATCAGAGCACAGGGTTACACTGAAGCTTTCTTT. Residues: CAIRAQGYTEAFF.

The V call is TRBV6-5, the J call TRBJ1-6; D not certain. The CDR3 spans 13 residues. V was clipped by 0 bases and J by 12 bases, with 9 bases between them. The germline V gene has CDR1 MNHEY and CDR2 SVGAGI. The CDR3 nucleotides read TGTGCCAGCAGTTACTCGGGAGGGTTACCCCTCCACTTT. Its translation is CASSYSGGLPLHF.

The V gene is TRBV13, the J gene TRBJ2-5; weak D call: TRBD2 (6 bases). The J call may be in error: the DNA end matches TRBJ2-7 better. CDR3 length equals 12 residues. Germline V CDR1 and CDR2: PRHDT, FYEKMQ (reference sequence). CDR3 amino acids: CASSLVADEQYF. In DNA form, the CDR3 reads TGTGCCAGCAGCTTAGTAGCGGACGAGCAGTACTTC.

The genes are TRBV7-2 and TRBJ2-4, with TRBD2 matching over 8 bases. The ends lost 5 bases at V and 7 bases at J; junction bases unmatched: 4. CDR1 SGHTA and CDR2 FQGNSA come from the germline V gene. The CDR3 has 13 amino acids. CDR3 sequence: CASSHSGGNIQYF. As DNA, the CDR3 is TGTGCCAGCAGCCACAGCGGGGGTAACATTCAGTACTTC.

The gene calls are TRBV11-2 and TRBJ2-4; a weak D match, TRBD1 (6 bases). Trimming removed 1 base at V and 5 bases at J, with 15 bases between. Germline V gene lookup returns CDR1 SGHAT and CDR2 FQNNGV. This CDR3 is 16 amino acids long. Here the CDR3 DNA reads TGTGCCAGCAGCTTAGGGGGCCAGGGGCCCCAAAACATTCAGTACTTC. The encoded protein is CASSLGGQGPQNIQYF.

The chain couples TRBV9 to TRBJ1-2; D perhaps matches TRBD1 (6 bases). V was shortened by 0 bases and J by 3 bases, with 12 bases between the two germline ends. This CDR3 contains 15 residues. Germline CDR1 is SGDLS and CDR2 is YYNGEE. The CDR3 sequence is CASSVGAGGDYGYTF. The CDR3 nucleotides are TGTGCCAGCAGCGTAGGAGCTGGGGGCGACTATGGCTACACCTTC.

The J gene is TRBJ1-2, the V gene TRBV5-4; 8 bases match TRBD1. Germline V CDR1 and CDR2: SGHNT, YYREEE (reference sequence). This CDR3 contains 14 residues. Germline trimming cut 4 bases from V and 8 bases from J; bases unmatched to any gene: 10. CDR3 DNA: TGTGCCAGCAGCGTGGGACAGGTCCCAGAGGGCTACACCTTC. It codes for CASSVGQVPEGYTF.

J is TRBJ1-4 and V is TRBV5-4, with 8 bases matching TRBD1. CDR3 size: 14 residues. The J segment lost 7 bases and the V segment lost 0 bases, leaving 2 bases of the junction unmatched. Germline V CDR1 and CDR2: SGHNT, YYREEE (reference sequence). CDR3 in DNA: TGTGCCAGCAGCTTGGGACAGGGGAGTGAAAAACTGTTTTTT. It translates to CASSLGQGSEKLFF.

V and J are TRBV4-2 and TRBJ2-3, with 13 bases matching TRBD2. The CDR3 length is 17 residues. J was trimmed by 0 bases and V by 4 bases; bases with no gene match: 4. The germline CDR1 and CDR2 sequences are LGHNA and YNFKEQ. Here the CDR3 reads CASSPGTSGASTDTQYF. The CDR3 coding sequence is TGTGCCAGCAGCCCGGGGACTAGCGGGGCGAGCACAGATACGCAGTATTTT.